Here is one T cell receptor beta chain with its context. In its sample, this clone was seen a few times. Its antigen is still unknown. Per-nucleotide qualities are absent, and no much larger clonotype sits a single base away. CDR1 and CDR2 are read off the germline V gene as SGHDT and YYEEEE. Trimming removed 1 base from V and 8 bases from J; the gene matches leave 5 bases unexplained. The CDR3 contains 14 residues, cysteine and phenylalanine counted. Just CDR3 DNA is preserved here, 42 bases in frame from base 1. The record originates from a study of blood T cell repertoires in COVID-19 (dated by TCRdb to between 2020 and 2021). Broadly, across the study: Samples from collaborators originated in the United States, Italy and Spain and spanned both the acute and convalescent phases of COVID-19. The prospective study material was composed of cDNA or gDNA derived from T cells, B-cell-depleted T cells, or PBMCs. Subjects who had been exposed to COVID-19, were actively infected with it, or had recovered from it provided the deeply sampled blood TCRbeta repertoires that made up the dataset. The repertoires were released in a freely available public database intended as a resource for research on the immune response to SARS-CoV-2. The samples were drawn from two sources: the first 160 participants of the ongoing ImmuneRACE study, and 1,254 subjects contributed by 6 global collaborators. Nearly every sample came with metadata listing a de-identified subject ID, COVID-19 status, age in years and sex. HLA class I and class II types, where available, came from metadata supplied by the sample provider rather than from assay-based typing. Broad study findings and their caveats: How much clinical and demographic metadata was included differed by source and by participant, and the metadata was provided uncurated.

TCRbeta CDR3 regions were amplified from genomic DNA using the immunoSEQ Assay, a bias-controlled multiplex PCR. Per the original workflow: The number of nucleated cells in each sample was estimated from the amplification of reference gene primers within the assay. To quantify the absolute abundance of each unique TCRbeta CDR3 rearrangement, sequence reads were collapsed and filtered. For each sample, productive Simpson clonality was calculated by taking the square root of Simpson's diversity index across productive rearrangements. The table was pulled from immuneACCESS by TCRdb, which kept in-frame rearrangements only. Such tables lose some clones; where checked, under half of the loss comes from unresolved V genes, and the rest has no known cause. V and J calls and clone size are those listed in that table; D and trimming were worked out from the DNA. The sample table records 210,000 or so clones; about 76% of these occur just once. More than 8.5% of the sample lies in the top ten.

Participants in the prospective study were enrolled through a virtual design, were aged about 18 to 90 years, and lived in about 25 United States geographic areas. To assign participants to cohorts, the prospective study relied on clinical history that participants themselves reported in a screening survey and a study questionnaire. Mobile phlebotomists in the prospective study collected whole blood, serum and a nasopharyngeal or oropharyngeal swab from every participant. Over a roughly two-month period, participants in the prospective study had the option of providing additional blood draws and questionnaires. Before DNA extraction, blood samples from the prospective study were shipped at room temperature or frozen.

Sample: PBMCs or T cells enriched from blood (not recorded which). This chain joins TRBV5-6 to TRBJ1-4; the central 7 bases match TRBD1. The clonotype originates from a woman aged 50 to 60 with acute COVID-19. The CDR3 in this case is CASSLLQGREKLFF. Read as DNA, the sequence is TGTGCCAGCAGCTTGTTACAGGGGAGAGAAAAACTGTTTTTT.